This T cell receptor (beta chain) was retrieved from a study of shared clonotypes between healthy human individuals. Broader study findings: On the whole, naive subsets had larger estimated richness than memory subsets had.

In regard to this clone: What it recognizes is unknown.

From germline, CDR1 is SGHTA and CDR2 FQGNSA. The CDR3 loop spans 16 amino acids. V lost 2 bases to trimming and J lost 3 bases, with 14 bases between them. Each sorted subset replicate got 200 ng genomic DNA, 25,000 to 35,000 genomes. Generated by immunoSEQ multiplex PCR, the TCRdb table keeps only in-frame clones and is missing some. This table has around 700,000 clones, approximately 79% appearing once. The TCR sequence derives from a woman aged 25 to 39 in good health. The chain recombines TRBV7-2 with TRBJ1-5, with D hard to call. Sequenced input: memory CD4+ T cells sorted from blood. The sample's subset: CD45RA-negative fraction. In DNA, the CDR3 is TGTGCCAGCAGCTTAAGGTCAGGACTCACCAATCAGCCCCAGCATTTT. As protein: CASSLRSGLTNQPQHF.